These 21 T cell receptor beta chains were sequenced from one sample in a study of T cell responses to AZD1222 COVID-19 vaccine. Profiled with immunoSEQ multiplex PCR; TCRdb holds only in-frame clones, not every one. The sample carries about 150,000 clones, 91% recorded once. The sequenced sample was peripheral blood, obtained on day 0 of AZD1222 vaccination. These receptors were collected from an adult in good health.

This chain uses TRBV30 with TRBJ2-7; D not certain. The CDR3 is 12 amino acids. Per germline, CDR1 GTSNPN and CDR2 SVGIG (reference sequence). Trimming cost V 0 bases and J 2 bases, with 5 bases left between them. The CDR3 DNA reads TGTGCCTGGAGTGTTAGGGCCTACGAGCAGTACTTC. Translated, it gives CAWSVRAYEQYF.

This clone was detected only once. V gene TRBV5-1 combines with J gene TRBJ2-7; 10 bases fit TRBD1. CDR3 length equals 16 residues. Germline V gene data show CDR1 as SGHRS and CDR2 as YFSETQ. Trimming cost V 0 bases and J 2 bases; bases outside gene matches: 5. The CDR3 spells CASSLEGGTGAYEQYF. The DNA for the CDR3 is TGCGCCAGCAGCTTGGAAGGAGGGACAGGGGCCTACGAGCAGTACTTC.

The chain has TRBV9 and TRBJ1-2; the match to TRBD1 covers 10 bases. Looked up from germline, CDR1 is SGDLS and CDR2 is YYNGEE. V lost 0 bases, J lost 8 bases, and 7 bases stayed unmatched. The CDR3 has 15 amino acids. The CDR3 sequence is CASSVVIGTGVGYTF. The CDR3 DNA sequence: TGTGCCAGCAGCGTAGTAATCGGGACAGGGGTCGGCTACACCTTC.

CDR3 in amino acids: CAWKGLPGKGTNYGYTF. CDR3 sequence (DNA): TGTGCCTGGAAGGGGTTACCGGGGAAGGGGACTAACTATGGCTACACCTTC. The chain couples TRBV30 to TRBJ1-2; D may be TRBD1 (5 bases). CDR1 is GTSNPN, CDR2 SVGIG, per germline (reference sequence). V was trimmed by 4 bases and J by 0 bases, leaving 21 bases between them. The CDR3 is 17 amino acids.

The J gene is TRBJ2-1, the V gene TRBV21-1. TRBV21-1 is marked as a pseudogene. The CDR3 consists of 14 residues. The CDR3 nucleotides are TGTGCCAGCAGCAAAGGACCCATCCGTTATGAGCAGTTCTTC. Protein product: CASSKGPIRYEQFF.

V and J are TRBV5-1 and TRBJ2-1; D is unresolved. The germline V and J ends were trimmed by 1 base and 5 bases, with 7 bases remaining between them. The CDR3 consists of 13 residues. The V gene's germline CDR1 is SGHRS and CDR2 YFSETQ. The CDR3 sequence: CASSLTSDNEQFF. The CDR3 nucleotides read TGCGCCAGCAGCTTGACCAGTGACAATGAGCAGTTCTTC. The variable domain in full, with the rest retrieved from reference TRBV5-1 and TRBJ2-1, is KAGVTQTPRYLIKTRGQQVTLSCSPISGHRSVSWYQQTPGQGLQFLFEYFSETQRNKGNFPGRFSGRQFSNSRSEMNVSTLELGDSALYLCASSLTSDNEQFFGPGTRLTVL.

The rearrangement joins TRBV11-2 to TRBJ1-3; D not certain. Trimming pared 5 bases from V and 3 bases from J, leaving 14 bases between. CDR3 length: 15 amino acids. The V gene's germline CDR1 is SGHAT and CDR2 FQNNGV. In nucleotides, the CDR3 is TGTGCCAGCAGCATTAGGATCAGAGATGGAAACACCATATATTTT. Residues: CASSIRIRDGNTIYF.

This chain uses TRBV4-2 with TRBJ1-3; perhaps TRBD1 as D (5 bases). Trimming left V 3 bases short and J 2 bases short, with 8 bases between. CDR3 length equals 14 residues. Germline V gives CDR1 LGHNA, CDR2 YNFKEQ. CDR3 in DNA: TGTGCCAGCAGCCAGTCAGGGACTGGAAACACCATATATTTT. This encodes CASSQSGTGNTIYF.

The CDR3 DNA reads TGTGCCAGCAGCTTCTTTGCCGGCTCTAACTATGGCTACACCTTC. Its translation is CASSFFAGSNYGYTF. This chain joins TRBV5-6 and TRBJ1-2; D is uncertain. The CDR3 is 15 amino acids. In germline, CDR1 is SGHDT, CDR2 YYEEEE. V shed 2 bases and J shed 0 bases, with 11 bases lying between them.

This chain uses TRBV6-2 or TRBV6-3 with TRBJ1-5; D gene uncertain. The CDR3 has 13 residues. Germline-derived CDR1 and CDR2 are MNHEY and SVGEGT. With 6 bases removed from V and 6 bases from J, the gap between germline ends came to 12 bases. CDR3 sequence reads: CASSGVFSQPQHF. As DNA, the CDR3 is TGTGCCAGCAGCGGGGTGTTCAGTCAGCCCCAGCATTTT.

In DNA, the CDR3 is TGTGCCTGGAGTGTAACCCTTACAGGGGAAAACAACGAGCAGTACTTC. It encodes CAWSVTLTGENNEQYF. The chain recombines TRBV30 with TRBJ2-7, with TRBD1 matching over 7 bases. From germline, CDR1 is GTSNPN and CDR2 SVGIG (reference sequence). V dropped 0 bases and J dropped 5; count of bases not matched to a gene: 13. This CDR3 is 16 amino acids long.

The rearrangement uses TRBV24-1 and TRBJ1-1; TRBD1 might be the D (6 bases). The germline V gene has CDR1 KGHDR and CDR2 SFDVKD. The CDR3 runs to 13 residues. V shed 6 bases and J shed 1 base, with 8 bases lying between them. CDR3 in amino acids: CATSPGENTEAFF. The CDR3 DNA reads as TGTGCCACCAGTCCAGGGGAGAACACTGAAGCTTTCTTT.

The chain has TRBV7-9 and TRBJ1-1; perhaps TRBD1 as D (6 bases). The CDR3 totals 16 residues. Germline assignment: CDR1 SEHNR and CDR2 FQNEAQ (reference sequence). V was trimmed by 6 bases and J by 3 bases, leaving 20 bases between them. CDR3 DNA: TGTGCCAGCAGATTCCTTCGTACAGGGTTCGACACTGAAGCTTTCTTT. Encoded protein: CASRFLRTGFDTEAFF.

The rearrangement links TRBV9 to TRBJ1-6; unclear D gene. This CDR3 spans 15 amino acids. Germline assignment: CDR1 SGDLS and CDR2 YYNGEE. Trimming shortened V by 0 bases and J by 0 bases, and 4 bases separated the two germline ends. The CDR3, as DNA: TGTGCCAGCAGCGTAGAAAGCTCCTATAATTCACCCCTCCACTTT. Protein product: CASSVESSYNSPLHF.

The rearrangement uses TRBV30 and TRBJ1-1; TRBD1 might be the D (6 bases). This CDR3 is 13 amino acids long. V was pared by 0 bases and J by 10 bases, with 15 bases between. CDR1 GTSNPN and CDR2 SVGIG come from the germline V gene (reference sequence). The CDR3 region has the DNA TGTGCCTGGAGTGTCCAGGGGCGGGGCGGAGCTTTCTTT. This encodes CAWSVQGRGGAFF.

V is TRBV24-1 and J is TRBJ2-1; D possibly corresponds to TRBD1 (6 bases). Per germline, CDR1 KGHDR and CDR2 SFDVKD. V was clipped by 2 bases and J by 12 bases, with 13 bases between them. There are 13 residues in the CDR3. The CDR3 bases are TGTGCCACCAGTGATTCCTACAGGGACGGGCAGTTCTTC. Its protein is CATSDSYRDGQFF.

The genes are TRBV24-1 and TRBJ1-2; the D gene is possibly TRBD1 (6 bases). The CDR3 runs 12 residues. In germline, CDR1 is KGHDR, CDR2 SFDVKD. Trimming took off 5 bases at V and 4 bases at J, with 7 bases between the two ends. For the CDR3, the DNA is TGTGCCACCAGTGCAGGGGTCTATGGCTACACCTTC. The encoded protein is CATSAGVYGYTF.

The V call is TRBV12-3 or TRBV12-4, the J call TRBJ1-2; TRBD1 might be the D (5 bases). The CDR3 loop spans 12 amino acids. V was pared by 3 bases and J by 8 bases, with 10 bases between. The CDR3 region is CASSLGGRGYTF. Written as DNA, the CDR3 is TGTGCCAGCAGTTTGGGGGGAAGGGGCTACACCTTC.

The CDR3 DNA follows: TGCGCCAGCAGCCTACAAATGTGGAACACTGAAGCTTTCTTT. Translating gives CASSLQMWNTEAFF. The chain is built from TRBV5-1 and TRBJ1-1; D not certain. Looked up from germline, CDR1 is SGHRS and CDR2 is YFSETQ. Trimming removed 4 bases at V and 1 base at J, with 11 bases between. This CDR3 has 14 residues.

Here the CDR3 reads CAWDRVLAEAFF. CDR3 coding DNA: TGTGCCTGGGATCGGGTACTCGCTGAAGCTTTCTTT. The chain carries TRBV30 and TRBJ1-1; unclear D gene. V lost 5 bases and J lost 6, with 13 bases in between. In germline, CDR1 is GTSNPN, CDR2 SVGIG (reference sequence). The CDR3 has 12 amino acids.

The genes are TRBV29-1 and TRBJ2-5; a weak D match, TRBD1 (6 bases). Trimming shortened V by 1 base and J by 3 bases, and 15 bases separated the two germline ends. The germline gives CDR1 SQVTM, CDR2 ANQGSEA. This CDR3 is built from 15 residues. The CDR3 region is CSVEGFGQGKETQYF. The CDR3 DNA reads as TGCAGCGTTGAAGGATTCGGGCAGGGGAAAGAGACCCAGTACTTC.